The 12 T cell receptor beta chains below all came from one sample that was sequenced in a study of Ad26.COV2.S vaccination and SARS-CoV-2 variants. Indicated treatment: 15 to 20 received Ad26.COV2.S at low or high dose, single or two shots; five or six received placebo; per-sample allocation not given. Sample collection was performed on day 63 after the first vaccine or placebo injection. Measured with immunoSEQ multiplex PCR; TCRdb has only the in-frame clones, and not every one. The data contain about 250,000 clones, roughly 89% of them singletons. Here the sequenced sample was peripheral blood, taken in a trial of Ad26.COV2.S vaccine versus placebo. The source is a person aged 18-60 years who received the Ad26.COV2.S COVID-19 vaccine or a placebo.

V usage is TRBV4-1 and J usage is TRBJ2-7, with 10 bases fitting TRBD1. CDR1 is MGHRA, CDR2 YSYEKL, per germline. With 0 bases clipped from V and 10 bases from J, the junction kept 9 bases outside the gene matches. The CDR3 runs 15 residues. The CDR3 sequence is CASSQDWTGGKAQYF. Here the CDR3 DNA reads TGCGCCAGCAGCCAAGATTGGACAGGGGGAAAAGCCCAGTACTTC.

The chain uses TRBV12-3 or TRBV12-4 and TRBJ2-5; unclear D gene. The ends were cut back, 5 bases at V and 5 bases at J, with 9 bases in the middle. This CDR3 is 12 amino acids long. The CDR3 DNA sequence: TGTGCCAGCAGTCCCAGACTTGAGACCCAGTACTTC. Translating gives CASSPRLETQYF.

V usage is TRBV18 and J usage is TRBJ2-5; TRBD1 matches at 10 bases. The CDR3 totals 14 residues. Trimming took 2 bases from V and 6 from J; bases not matched to a gene: 3. The germline gives CDR1 KGHSH, CDR2 LQKENI. As DNA, the CDR3 is TGTGCCAGCTCACCAGGGACAGGGGACCAGACCCAGTACTTC. Translating it yields CASSPGTGDQTQYF.

This chain connects TRBV4-1 to TRBJ1-4; D ambiguous. There are 17 residues in the CDR3. Germline V gene sequence: CDR1 MGHRA, CDR2 YSYEKL. V gave up 0 bases and J gave up 0 bases, with 11 bases separating them. CDR3 in DNA: TGCGCCAGCAGCCAAGATTTGGGGATAGCAACTAATGAAAAACTGTTTTTT. Translating gives CASSQDLGIATNEKLFF.

The V call is TRBV7-8, the J call TRBJ2-7; 10 bases agree with TRBD2. From germline, CDR1 is SGHVS and CDR2 FQNEAQ. The junction had 1 base not matched to a gene; V was cut back by 1 base and J by 7 bases. CDR3 length: 13 amino acids. CDR3 DNA: TGTGCCAGCAGCTTAGATAGCGGGAGGGAGCAGTACGTC. Amino acids: CASSLDSGREQYV.

V gene TRBV6-2 or TRBV6-3 combines with J gene TRBJ2-1; 7 bases align to TRBD2. CDR1 and CDR2 from the germline V gene are MNHEY and SVGEGT. V was clipped by 5 bases and J by 7 bases; unmatched bases: 14. CDR3 length: 16 residues. The CDR3 DNA is TGTGCCAGCAGTGACGCAGGGTGGGGGGGAGGAAATGAGCAGTTCTTC. Protein: CASSDAGWGGGNEQFF.

The rearrangement links TRBV5-1 to TRBJ1-4; D unclear. The CDR3 is 15 residues long. V gave up 1 base and J gave up 0 bases, with 7 bases separating them. Germline CDR1 reads SGHRS; CDR2 reads YFSETQ. This CDR3 is CASSLYSATNEKLFF. In nucleotides, the CDR3 is TGCGCCAGCAGCTTGTACAGTGCAACTAATGAAAAACTGTTTTTT.

J is TRBJ2-7 and V is TRBV5-4; TRBD1 matches 7 bases. This CDR3 is 14 amino acids long. Trimming at V came to 3 bases and at J to 1 base, leaving 4 bases not matched to a gene. Germline assignment: CDR1 SGHNT and CDR2 YYREEE (reference sequence). Here the CDR3 DNA reads TGTGCCAGCAGCTCCCGGGACAGATCCTACGAGCAGTACTTC. This codes for CASSSRDRSYEQYF.

This chain connects TRBV14 to TRBJ2-1, with 7 bases aligning to TRBD2. This CDR3 comprises 15 residues. Trimming at V came to 1 base and at J to 8 bases, leaving 8 bases not matched to a gene. Germline V CDR1 and CDR2: SGHDN, FVKESK. The CDR3 spells CASSQGRGSIYEQFF. CDR3 sequence (DNA): TGTGCCAGCAGCCAAGGGCGGGGGTCCATCTATGAGCAGTTCTTC.

This clone was observed a single time. The chain combines TRBV11-2 with TRBJ2-1; D gene unclear. The CDR3 consists of 13 residues. Germline V gene data show CDR1 as SGHAT and CDR2 as FQNNGV. The germline V and J ends were trimmed by 1 base and 10 bases, with 11 bases remaining between them. The CDR3 nucleotides read TGTGCCAGCAGCTTAGGGGTCCGTGGGGAGCAGTTCTTC. This gives the protein CASSLGVRGEQFF.

This clone was seen a single time. V is TRBV10-2 and J is TRBJ1-3; the match to TRBD1 covers 8 bases. Germline values: CDR1 WSHSY, CDR2 SAAADI. V gave up 2 bases and J gave up 0 bases; unmatched junction bases: 6. CDR3 length: 17 residues. In DNA form, the CDR3 reads TGCGCCAGCAGTGAGAGACAGGGGATCTCCTCTGGAAACACCATATATTTT. This gives the protein CASSERQGISSGNTIYF.

This clone occurred once. The chain couples TRBV15 to TRBJ1-2; no clear D gene. Germline CDR1 is LNHNV and CDR2 is YYDKDF (reference sequence). V lost 0 bases to trimming and J lost 8 bases, with 4 bases between them. The CDR3 is made up of 11 amino acids. The CDR3 sequence is CATSRDGGYTF. CDR3 in DNA: TGTGCCACCAGCAGAGATGGGGGCTACACCTTC.